This entry is about one T cell receptor (beta chain). Its antigen remains undetermined. Qualities for individual bases were not recorded, and no much larger clone is one base off. Healthy HIV-negative adults with no recently reported acute infections or vaccinations were included as donors. All donors were Caucasian adults living in Nashville, Tennessee, USA. Magnetic negative selection was used to enrich CD4+ T cells, after which naive cells were positively selected on CD45RA and the negative fraction became the memory subset. After blood collection by leukapheresis, PBMCs were isolated using Ficoll-Histopaque density gradient centrifugation and then cryopreserved in the vapor phase of liquid nitrogen. Analytical flow cytometry was used to check the purity and quantity of every magnetically sorted T cell population. Genomic DNA was isolated from every sorted fraction and measured by UV absorbance on a Nanodrop 2000c.

These data come from a study of shared clonotypes between healthy human individuals (dated by TCRdb to 2018 to 2021). For context, the study as a whole: A few men and two women, aged 18 to 49 years, made up the cohort. For each donor, three plates each were used for CD4 naive and CD4 memory, two plates were used for CD8 naive, and one plate was used for CD8 memory. Blood TCR repertoires of several healthy adults were deeply sequenced to estimate repertoire size and the extent of clonotype sharing between individuals. Libraries were prepared and TCR repertoires were sequenced by different laboratories using diverse techniques, in order to increase sequencing depth and limit assay-specific biases. Each donor's leukapheresis produced roughly between roughly 0.85 and 9 billion PBMCs. Results the study describes overall, beyond this receptor: Larger estimated clonotype richness was generally found for naive subsets than for memory subsets. Based on pairwise subsampling, the degree of clonotype sharing among donors was expected to be affected by sequencing depth. Only blood was sampled, and tissue TCR repertoires likely differ from those in blood. Clonotypes shared by all four sorted-subset donors showed higher generation probabilities than non-shared clonotypes. Even with the large sequencing depth, rarefaction of the sorted-subset datasets indicated that sequencing was incomplete. Because the study included a small number of donors, the genetic and exposure-history diversity represented was limited. When a few donors were compared, the shared fraction of clonotypes was around 5.1% for naive CD4, around 3.6% for naive CD8, 2% to 2.5% for memory CD4, and under 0.5% for memory CD8.

Using the deep immunoSEQ assay, multiplex PCR amplified TCR CDR3 regions from genomic DNA. Extracted genomic DNA from each cell subset was distributed evenly across all wells of several immunoSEQ 96-well plates, and each plate was treated as a replicate. For sorted subsets, roughly 190 ng of genomic DNA, equivalent to some 33,000 T cell genomes, went into each replicate PCR. Purified libraries were quantified with a Qubit 3.0 fluorometer, sized on a Bioanalyzer 2100, and re-quantified with the KAPA Library Quantification kit. A separate single-read 150-cycle Illumina NextSeq 550 flow cell was used to sequence each immunoSEQ 96-well plate. As for the original processing: Because only junctional sequences without quality scores were contained in the immunoSEQ output, filtering matching that applied to full-length reads could not be performed. Sequences were annotated with PyIR, a Python wrapper for IgBLAST v1.9, using IMGT germline references to assign V/J genes and CDR3. Reads with weak V/J assignments (E-value above 1e-6), missing CDR3, stop codons, out-of-frame junctions, or ambiguous translated residues were removed. V3J clonotypes were defined by identical inferred V gene, J gene, and CDR3 amino acid sequence. The percentage overlap between two repertoires was calculated by dividing the number of shared unique clonotypes by the size of the smaller repertoire. Repertoire richness was assessed with RTK rarefaction, the Chao1 estimator, and Recon v2.1 estimates of unobserved clonotypes. Generation probabilities for all TCRbeta clonotypes obtained by the gDNA method from a handful of donors were computed using OLGA. Sourced from immuneACCESS, this table was stored by TCRdb with only in-frame sequences that have V and J called. A share of the clones is absent; for the studies checked, an unresolved V gene accounts for under half, and the remainder has no known explanation. For V, J and clone size, that table is used; D and trimming come from the DNA. The sample profile shows some 1.4 million clones; around 97% of them were found once. The ten biggest clones cover about 1.2% of the sample.

Specimen: naive CD4+ T cells sorted from blood. Sample cell subset or site, as interpreted from the label and publication: CD45RA+ positively selected. This TCR was recovered from a man aged 25 to 45 in good health.

The CDR3 reads CASSPGLASETQYF. The DNA sequence reads TGTGCCAGCTCACCCGGACTAGCCTCAGAGACCCAGTACTTC. The sequence is built from TRBV18 and TRBJ2-5; 8 bases in between match TRBD2. Clipping removes 3 bases from V and 4 bases from J, with 4 as the unmatched junction base count. The CDR3 runs 14 amino acids, cysteine and phenylalanine included. The CDR3 DNA has 42 bases and is translated from base 1. The germline V gene yields KGHSH for CDR1 and LQKENI for CDR2.